Detailed here is one T cell receptor (beta chain). Its specificity is unknown. cDNA for each sample came from eight separate reactions. Reanalyzing the 5' RACE reads, TCRdb keeps one entry per CDR3 protein, without DNA. Its listing shows some 450,000 distinct CDR3 sequences. This CDR3 contains 17 residues. Germline values: CDR1 LNHDA, CDR2 SQIVND (reference sequence). The data originate from a study of monozygotic twins with inflammatory bowel disease. Whole-study findings and limits: Against healthy co-twins, IBD patients had lower TCRbeta diversity (measured by inverse Simpson). Especially with disease activity, IBD patients shared fewer clonotypes with others than healthy twins did. Discordant twins had repertoire similarity that did not differ from that of concordant twins, possibly from limited power.

This chain joins TRBV19 and TRBJ1-2. Sequences were obtained from blood. The clonotype comes from a human donor with ulcerative colitis or Crohn's disease, or a healthy co-twin of an affected twin (not recorded which). Here the CDR3 reads CASSPSGLTSSNYGYTF.